The 22 T cell receptor beta chains reported below all come from one sample, sequenced in a study of blood T cell repertoires in COVID-19. Produced via immunoSEQ multiplex PCR; TCRdb's table is partial and in-frame only. The sample lists about 240,000 clones, about four fifths occurring once. Sequenced material: peripheral blood. These receptors originate from a man aged 50 to 60 with acute or convalescent COVID-19.

This sequence joins TRBV2 and TRBJ2-7, with 12 bases fitting TRBD2. Germline loops: CDR1 SNHLY, CDR2 FYNNEI. The V and J ends lost 6 bases and 6 bases, in that order; junction bases with no gene match: 9. The CDR3 runs to 15 residues. The DNA for the CDR3 is TGTGCCAGCAGCCCGACTAGCGGGAGTCTTGCCGAGCAGTACTTC. Translating it yields CASSPTSGSLAEQYF.

This chain connects TRBV4-1 to TRBJ1-1, with 7 bases aligning to TRBD1. Germline V gives CDR1 MGHRA, CDR2 YSYEKL. The CDR3 runs to 16 residues. The V gene end was trimmed by 5 bases and the J gene end by 0 bases; junction bases not matched to a gene: 9. The CDR3 nucleotides read TGCGCCAGCAGCGCACAATCCGGGACAGTGAACACTGAAGCTTTCTTT. Its protein is CASSAQSGTVNTEAFF.

CDR3 coding DNA: TGTGCCAGCAGATACAGCAGGGCAATGAACACTGAAGCTTTCTTT. This gives the protein CASRYSRAMNTEAFF. V usage is TRBV11-2 and J usage is TRBJ1-1, with a tentative D call TRBD1 (5 bases). This CDR3 comprises 15 residues. Germline V gene data show CDR1 as SGHAT and CDR2 as FQNNGV. The V end lost 6 bases, the J end lost 0 bases, and 14 bases lay between the germline ends.

The chain joins TRBV6-6 to TRBJ1-4; 10 bases match TRBD1. The J segment lost 6 bases and the V segment lost 6 bases, leaving 4 bases of the junction unmatched. There are 14 residues in the CDR3. Germline CDR1 is MNHNY and CDR2 is SVGAGI (reference sequence). The CDR3 protein is CASRGTGVDEKLFF. Written as DNA, the CDR3 is TGTGCCAGCAGGGGGACAGGGGTGGATGAAAAACTGTTTTTT.

The rearrangement joins TRBV5-6 to TRBJ2-7; 9 nucleotides align to TRBD1. V shed 10 bases, J shed 3 bases, and the junction held 8 bases outside the gene matches. The CDR3 sequence is 13 residues long. Per germline, CDR1 SGHDT and CDR2 YYEEEE. CDR3 DNA: TGTGCCTCCTCGGGGACAGGGAACTACGAGCAGTACTTC. Translated, it gives CASSGTGNYEQYF.

Only a few counts were recorded for this clone. The V gene is TRBV4-1, the J gene TRBJ2-2; 10 positions match TRBD2. Per the germline V gene, CDR1 is MGHRA and CDR2 is YSYEKL. With V trimmed by 2 bases and J by 0 bases, 3 bases remained unmatched. CDR3 size: 17 residues. CDR3 region: CASSQPGLASNTGELFF. The DNA of the CDR3 is TGCGCCAGCAGCCAACCGGGACTAGCGTCGAACACCGGGGAGCTGTTTTTT.

The chain joins TRBV19 to TRBJ1-3, with D maybe TRBD1 (5 bases). Germline CDR1 and CDR2: LNHDA and SQIVND (reference sequence). Trimming took 4 bases from V and 0 from J, leaving 7 bases between them. The CDR3 runs to 14 residues. CDR3 residues: CASSKRGSGNTIYF. CDR3 nucleotides: TGTGCCAGTAGTAAAAGGGGCTCTGGAAACACCATATATTTT.

This sequence joins TRBV19 and TRBJ2-6; D is possibly TRBD2 (5 bases). There are 18 residues in the CDR3. Germline CDR1 is LNHDA and CDR2 is SQIVND (reference sequence). Trimming stripped 0 bases from V and 0 bases from J, with 12 bases between. In nucleotides, the CDR3 is TGTGCCAGTAGTATAGATCGGGGTATTCGCTCTGGGGCCAACGTCCTGACTTTC. It is translated as CASSIDRGIRSGANVLTF.

The chain couples TRBV2 to TRBJ1-5; tentative D call: TRBD1 (5 bases). Germline values: CDR1 SNHLY, CDR2 FYNNEI. Trimming removed 6 bases from V and 5 bases from J, with 14 bases in between. The CDR3 is 14 residues long. CDR3 loop: CASRGAARDQPQHF. CDR3 coding DNA: TGTGCCAGCAGAGGGGCAGCGAGAGATCAGCCCCAGCATTTT.

This chain joins TRBV5-1 and TRBJ2-7, with 12 bases aligning to TRBD1. The CDR3 runs to 15 residues. CDR1 and CDR2 (germline): SGHRS, YFSETQ. The V segment lost 2 bases and the J segment 6 bases; nucleotides outside the gene matches: 6. CDR3 residues: CASSFSRDRGREQYF. The CDR3 DNA reads as TGCGCCAGCAGCTTTTCCCGGGACAGGGGGCGCGAGCAGTACTTC.

The CDR3 DNA is TGTGCCAGCAGCTCCGACCGTAGCGGGAGTTTCCACGAGCAGTACTTC. Encoded protein: CASSSDRSGSFHEQYF. V usage is TRBV11-3 and J usage is TRBJ2-7, with TRBD2 matching over 9 bases. Germline trimming cut 4 bases from V and 5 bases from J; bases unmatched to any gene: 12. Germline lookup yields CDR1 SGHNT and CDR2 YENEEA. This CDR3 is built from 16 residues.

The chain has TRBV30 and TRBJ2-7; the D gene is possibly TRBD2 (6 bases). Trimming removed 4 bases at V and 0 bases at J, with 16 bases between. The germline V gene has CDR1 GTSNPN and CDR2 SVGIG (reference sequence). This CDR3 comprises 15 residues. In DNA, the CDR3 is TGTGCCTGGACCACTAGCAGCGCTAGCTCCTACGAGCAGTACTTC. This encodes CAWTTSSASSYEQYF.

The table lists this clone with a count of one. The chain is built from TRBV3-1 (or the pseudogene TRBV3-2) and TRBJ2-1; 9 nucleotides match TRBD2. The germline V gene encodes CDR1 LGHDT and CDR2 YNNKEL (reference sequence). V shed 3 bases, J shed 2 bases, and the junction held 11 bases outside the gene matches. There are 18 residues in the CDR3. The chain's CDR3 is CASSQDLAGGPTYNEQFF. Here the CDR3 DNA reads TGTGCCAGCAGCCAGGACCTTGCGGGGGGGCCCACCTACAATGAGCAGTTCTTC.

The chain employs TRBV7-3 and TRBJ2-2, with no clear D. In germline, CDR1 is SGHTA, CDR2 FQGTGA. The CDR3 has 16 amino acids. V was trimmed by 1 base and J by 1 base, leaving 10 bases between them. CDR3 sequence: CASSLSQSKNTGELFF. The DNA of the CDR3 is TGTGCCAGCAGCTTAAGCCAGTCGAAGAACACCGGGGAGCTGTTTTTT.

The chain couples TRBV27 to TRBJ2-7; D is possibly TRBD2 (7 bases). CDR1 is MNHEY, CDR2 SMNVEV, per germline (reference sequence). CDR3 size: 14 residues. Trimming removed 5 bases from V and 2 bases from J, with 13 bases in between. The CDR3 here is CASSPVGGPYEQYF. The DNA of the CDR3 is TGTGCCAGCAGTCCCGTCGGGGGGCCCTACGAGCAGTACTTC.

This chain connects TRBV5-4 to TRBJ2-3; 7 bases fit TRBD2. The V segment lost 4 bases and the J segment 6 bases; nucleotides outside the gene matches: 8. Germline loops: CDR1 SGHNT, CDR2 YYREEE (reference sequence). The CDR3 contains 14 residues. The CDR3 reads CASSPAGESDTQYF. The CDR3 DNA reads TGTGCCAGCAGCCCGGCGGGGGAGTCGGATACGCAGTATTTT.

The rearrangement links TRBV5-6 to TRBJ1-5; tentatively, D is TRBD1 (5 bases). V lost 1 base and J 6 bases, leaving 11 bases between the germline ends. The CDR3 sequence is 14 residues long. CDR1 is SGHDT, CDR2 YYEEEE, per germline. The CDR3 coding sequence is TGTGCCAGCAGCTTGTGGAGGGGTGGTCAGCCCCAGCATTTT. This translates into CASSLWRGGQPQHF.

This clone was counted between two and nine times. This chain joins TRBV27 and TRBJ1-6; 7 positions agree with TRBD1. There are 15 residues in the CDR3. The germline V gene has CDR1 MNHEY and CDR2 SMNVEV (reference sequence). Trimming at V came to 6 bases and at J to 11 bases, leaving 13 bases not matched to a gene. The CDR3 reads CASRRTGSSVPPLHF. In nucleotides, the CDR3 is TGTGCCAGCAGACGGACAGGATCGTCTGTCCCACCCCTCCACTTT.

V usage is TRBV14 and J usage is TRBJ1-1; TRBD1 might be the D (6 bases). Trimming removed 4 bases at V and 11 bases at J, with 14 bases between. Germline V CDR1 and CDR2: SGHDN, FVKESK. CDR3 size: 12 residues. CDR3 sequence reads: CASSPTGTKAFF. CDR3 bases: TGTGCCAGCAGCCCGACCGGGACAAAGGCTTTCTTT.

The rearrangement uses TRBV4-1 and TRBJ2-7, with 11 bases matching TRBD2. V lost 1 base to trimming and J lost 0 bases; unmatched junction nucleotides: 5. This CDR3 region has 17 residues. Germline CDR1 MGHRA, CDR2 YSYEKL. This chain's CDR3 is CASSQVLAGGYSYEQYF. The CDR3 DNA reads TGCGCCAGCAGCCAAGTCCTAGCGGGAGGATACTCCTACGAGCAGTACTTC.

The rearrangement uses TRBV2 and TRBJ2-7; D might be TRBD2 (7 bases). V was pared by 7 bases and J by 4 bases, with 17 bases between. The CDR3 extends over 14 amino acids. Germline V gene sequence: CDR1 SNHLY, CDR2 FYNNEI. The CDR3 DNA follows: TGTGCCAGCACCGGACGAGGGGGGGCTTACGAGCAGTACTTC. Translating gives CASTGRGGAYEQYF.

The chain carries TRBV30 and TRBJ2-3; 13 bases fit TRBD2. Unmatched junction bases numbered 2, after V lost 8 bases and J lost 3 bases. The CDR3 is made up of 13 amino acids. CDR1 and CDR2 from the germline V gene are GTSNPN and SVGIG (reference sequence). CDR3: CARTSGSTDTQYF. Here the CDR3 DNA reads TGTGCCCGGACTAGCGGGAGTACAGATACGCAGTATTTT.